These 13 T cell receptor beta chains originate from one sample sequenced in a study of T cell repertoires in cytomegalovirus infection (dated by TCRdb to about 2019). The sequencing machine was an Illumina HiSeq 1500. The raw public reads went through TCRdb reprocessing: fastp at Q25, MiXCR clone calling, in-frame beta chains kept. CDR3 protein duplicates are merged, each entry listing the most common genes and DNA. The sample yields 510,000 or so distinct CDR3 sequences; 26% were counted once. The top ten clones comprise under 15% of the sample. Sequencing was performed on PBMCs. Receptors originate from a human donor in good health (CMV status not recorded). Some clones in this sample may be carry-over from other donors' samples.

This clonotype turned up a few times. The chain employs TRBV7-2 and TRBJ1-4, with 7 bases identical to TRBD1. From germline, CDR1 is SGHTA and CDR2 FQGNSA. Germline trimming cut 6 bases from V and 4 bases from J; bases unmatched to any gene: 8. The length of the CDR3 is 15 residues. CDR3 in amino acids: CASSYGGQINEKLFF. The DNA for the CDR3 is TGTGCCAGCAGTTATGGGGGACAGATTAATGAAAAACTGTTTTTT.

This rearrangement joins TRBV12-3 or TRBV12-4 to TRBJ2-3, with 9 nucleotides matching TRBD1. The V gene end was trimmed by 3 bases and the J gene end by 6 bases; junction bases not matched to a gene: 10. The CDR3 runs to 16 residues. DNA for the CDR3: TGTGCCAGCAGTTTTCCCCCTGGACAGGGGCCGGATACGCAGTATTTT. Translating it yields CASSFPPGQGPDTQYF.

In DNA, the CDR3 is TGTGCCAGCACGCCTTTGGGCGGGGGACAAGAGACCCAGTACTTC. It yields the protein CASTPLGGGQETQYF. The chain links TRBV7-2 to TRBJ2-5, with 7 bases matching TRBD2. With V trimmed by 7 bases and J by 2 bases, 10 bases remained unmatched. The CDR3 is 15 residues long. CDR1 and CDR2 from the germline V gene are SGHTA and FQGNSA.

This clonotype was counted ten times or more. V gene TRBV12-3 or TRBV12-4 combines with J gene TRBJ1-5, with 7 bases identical to TRBD1. There are 14 residues in the CDR3. The V gene end was trimmed by 7 bases and the J gene end by 5 bases; junction bases not matched to a gene: 8. CDR3 DNA sequence: TGTGCCAGCAAGACAGGGTGGGGGGATCAGCCCCAGCATTTT. This translates into CASKTGWGDQPQHF.

There are many counts of this clonotype. The chain combines TRBV7-8 with TRBJ2-1; D might be TRBD2 (6 bases). In germline, CDR1 is SGHVS, CDR2 FQNEAQ. V was cut by 2 bases and J by 7 bases, with 12 bases left in between. CDR3 length equals 14 residues. CDR3 coding DNA: TGTGCCAGCAGCTTAAAGCGGGTGGGGAATGAGCAGTTCTTC. Residues: CASSLKRVGNEQFF. Drawing the rest from reference TRBV7-8 and TRBJ2-1, the complete variable domain is GAGVSQSPRYKVAKRGQDVALRCDPISGHVSLFWYQQALGQGPEFLTYFQNEAQLDKSGLPSDRFFAERPEGSVSTLKIQRTQQEDSAVYLCASSLKRVGNEQFFGPGTRLTVL.

V is TRBV5-4 and J is TRBJ2-1, with 12 bases matching TRBD2. Germline V gene lookup returns CDR1 SGHNT and CDR2 YYREEE (reference sequence). After removal of 0 bases from V and 0 bases from J, the junction contained 4 bases not matched to a gene. The CDR3 consists of 18 residues. The CDR3 coding sequence is TGTGCCAGCAGCTTGGGTCGGACTAGCGGGACCTCCTACAATGAGCAGTTCTTC. It translates to CASSLGRTSGTSYNEQFF. The variable domain in full, with the rest retrieved from reference TRBV5-4 and TRBJ2-1, is ETGVTQSPTHLIKTRGQQVTLRCSSQSGHNTVSWYQQALGQGPQFIFQYYREEENGRGNFPPRFSGLQFPNYSSELNVNALELDDSALYLCASSLGRTSGTSYNEQFFGPGTRLTVL.

The chain employs TRBV6-2 or TRBV6-3 and TRBJ2-2, with 11 bases lining up with TRBD2. This CDR3 has 13 amino acids. V shed 10 bases and J 7 bases; nucleotides not matched to a gene: 5. In germline, CDR1 is MNHEY, CDR2 SVGEGT. CDR3 sequence reads: CATRLAGRGELFF. The DNA for the CDR3 is TGTGCCACCCGACTAGCGGGGCGCGGGGAGCTGTTTTTT.

This clonotype has just a few counts. V usage is TRBV7-2 and J usage is TRBJ2-1; the D gene is possibly TRBD1 (6 bases). Germline V lookup: CDR1 SGHTA, CDR2 FQGNSA. This CDR3 has 16 residues. The V and J ends lost 5 bases and 2 bases respectively, with 16 bases between them. The CDR3 here is CASSQGLGTPYNEQFF. The CDR3 DNA sequence: TGTGCCAGCAGCCAAGGCCTCGGGACACCCTACAATGAGCAGTTCTTC.

The chain has TRBV6-2 or TRBV6-3 and TRBJ1-5; no clear D. The V gene's germline CDR1 is MNHEY and CDR2 SVGEGT. V lost 2 bases, J lost 0 bases, and 17 bases lay in between. CDR3 size: 18 residues. The CDR3 region has the DNA TGTGCCAGCAGTTACCCACCGACACCGCCTTATAGCAATCAGCCCCAGCATTTT. Its protein is CASSYPPTPPYSNQPQHF.

This clonotype was counted a few times. V and J are TRBV20-1 and TRBJ2-1; D might be TRBD2 (5 bases). Germline loops: CDR1 DFQATT, CDR2 SNEGSKA (reference sequence). Trimming removed 4 bases at V and 4 bases at J, with 11 bases between. The CDR3 consists of 13 residues. CDR3 in DNA: TGCAGTGCTATGACGGGAATGTACAATGAGCAGTTCTTC. As protein: CSAMTGMYNEQFF.

V gene TRBV5-6 combines with J gene TRBJ2-1, with D perhaps matching TRBD2 (5 bases). CDR3 length equals 15 residues. Deletions cut 0 bases from V and 6 bases from J, with 13 bases between. The V gene's germline CDR1 is SGHDT and CDR2 YYEEEE. The CDR3, as DNA: TGTGCCAGCAGCTTGGTTGGTGAGGGTGCCAATGAGCAGTTCTTC. It encodes CASSLVGEGANEQFF.

This clonotype was counted at least ten times. The CDR3 is CASSWDRATQYF. CDR3 bases: TGTGCCAGCAGCTGGGACAGAGCGACCCAGTACTTC. This chain links TRBV7-2 with TRBJ2-5, with 7 positions matching TRBD1. The V gene end was trimmed by 4 bases and the J gene end by 7 bases; junction bases not matched to a gene: 3. Germline V gene data show CDR1 as SGHTA and CDR2 as FQGNSA. The CDR3 consists of 12 residues. The full variable domain, in which reference TRBV7-2 and TRBJ2-5 provide the parts outside the CDR3, is GAGVSQSPSNKVTEKGKDVELRCDPISGHTALYWYRQSLGQGLEFLIYFQGNSAPDKSGLPSDRFSAERTGGSVSTLTIQRTQQEDSAVYLCASSWDRATQYFGPGTRLLVL.

This chain uses TRBV15 with TRBJ1-5, with D possibly matching TRBD1 (5 bases). Per germline, CDR1 LNHNV and CDR2 YYDKDF (reference sequence). The CDR3 is 17 residues long. The V end lost 0 bases, the J end lost 3 bases, and 15 bases lay between the germline ends. CDR3 protein: CATSRDGAVGPNQPQHF. CDR3 bases: TGTGCCACCAGCAGAGATGGGGCAGTGGGTCCCAATCAGCCCCAGCATTTT.